This T cell receptor (beta chain) was captured by sequencing in a study of blood T cell repertoires in COVID-19. Whole-study context: Whether acute or convalescent, the COVID-19 samples came from the United States, Italy and Spain. PBMCs, B-cell-depleted T cells, or T cells provided the cDNA or gDNA that made up the material.

Per the original data handling: Amplification with reference gene primers provided the estimates of nucleated cell counts. Some clones are missing from TCRdb's copy, which holds only in-frame ones; the method was immunoSEQ multiplex PCR. D and trimming come from the DNA, and the V and J calls and clone size come from that table. The data show roughly 130,000 clones, with 84% seen just once and around 13% held by the top ten. From germline, CDR1 is LNHDA and CDR2 SQIVND (reference sequence). CDR3 length equals 15 residues. V lost 1 base, J lost 0 bases, and 9 bases lay in between. This TCR came from a woman aged 25 to 39 who had recovered from COVID-19. The V gene is TRBV19, the J gene TRBJ1-1; D perhaps matches TRBD1 (6 bases). Sequencing was carried out using peripheral blood. The CDR3 loop reads CASSIVGQMNTEAFF. The DNA of the CDR3 is TGTGCCAGTAGTATAGTAGGACAGATGAACACTGAAGCTTTCTTT.